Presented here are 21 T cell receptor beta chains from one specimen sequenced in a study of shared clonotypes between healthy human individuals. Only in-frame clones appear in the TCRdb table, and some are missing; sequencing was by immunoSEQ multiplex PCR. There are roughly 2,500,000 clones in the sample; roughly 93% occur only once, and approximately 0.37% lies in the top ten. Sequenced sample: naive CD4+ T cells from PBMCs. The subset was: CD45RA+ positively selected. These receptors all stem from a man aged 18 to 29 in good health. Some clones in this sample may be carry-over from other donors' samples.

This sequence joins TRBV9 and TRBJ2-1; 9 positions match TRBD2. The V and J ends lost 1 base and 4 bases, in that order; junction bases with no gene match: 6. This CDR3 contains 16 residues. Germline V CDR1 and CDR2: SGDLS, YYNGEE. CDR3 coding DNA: TGTGCCAGCAGCGTAACCGGGACTAGCTATTACAATGAGCAGTTCTTC. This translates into CASSVTGTSYYNEQFF.

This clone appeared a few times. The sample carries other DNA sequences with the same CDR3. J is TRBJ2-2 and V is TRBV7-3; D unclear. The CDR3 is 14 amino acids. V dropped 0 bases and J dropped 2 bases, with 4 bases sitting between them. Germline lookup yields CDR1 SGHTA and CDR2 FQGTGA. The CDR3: CASSLTANTGELFF. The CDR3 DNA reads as TGTGCCAGCAGCTTAACAGCAAACACCGGGGAGCTGTTTTTT.

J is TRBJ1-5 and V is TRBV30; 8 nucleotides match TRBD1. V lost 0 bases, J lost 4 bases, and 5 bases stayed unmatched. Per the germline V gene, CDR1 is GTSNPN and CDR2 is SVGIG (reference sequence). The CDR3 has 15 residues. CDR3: CAWSVRRQGNQPQHF. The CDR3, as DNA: TGTGCCTGGAGTGTACGGAGACAGGGGAATCAGCCCCAGCATTTT.

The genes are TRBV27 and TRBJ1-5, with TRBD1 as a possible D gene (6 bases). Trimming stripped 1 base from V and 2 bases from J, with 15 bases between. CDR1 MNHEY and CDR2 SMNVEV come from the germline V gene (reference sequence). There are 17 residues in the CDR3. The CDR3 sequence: CASSLYGSGGGNQPQHF. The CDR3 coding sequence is TGTGCCAGCAGTTTATACGGGAGCGGGGGCGGCAATCAGCCCCAGCATTTT.

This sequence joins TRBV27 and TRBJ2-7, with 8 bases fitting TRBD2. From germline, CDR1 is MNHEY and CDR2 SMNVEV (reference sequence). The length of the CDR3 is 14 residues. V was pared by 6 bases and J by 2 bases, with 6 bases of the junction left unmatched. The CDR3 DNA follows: TGTGCCAGCAGAGACAGCGGGAGTACCTACGAGCAGTACTTC. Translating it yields CASRDSGSTYEQYF.

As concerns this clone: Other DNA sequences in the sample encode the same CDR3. CDR3 residues: CASSLAGLGTDTQYF. The CDR3 bases are TGCGCCAGCAGCTTGGCCGGGCTAGGCACAGATACGCAGTATTTT. The chain links TRBV5-1 to TRBJ2-3; no clear D gene. The CDR3 has 15 amino acids. Germline V lookup: CDR1 SGHRS, CDR2 YFSETQ. The V end lost 0 bases, the J end lost 1 base, and 9 bases lay between the germline ends. Based on the CDR3 plus reference TRBV5-1 and TRBJ2-3, the full variable domain is KAGVTQTPRYLIKTRGQQVTLSCSPISGHRSVSWYQQTPGQGLQFLFEYFSETQRNKGNFPGRFSGRQFSNSRSEMNVSTLELGDSALYLCASSLAGLGTDTQYFGPGTRLTVL.

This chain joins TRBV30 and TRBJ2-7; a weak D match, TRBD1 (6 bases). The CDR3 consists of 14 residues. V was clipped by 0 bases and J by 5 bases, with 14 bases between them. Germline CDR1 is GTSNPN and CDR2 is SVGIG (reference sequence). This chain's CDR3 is CAWSVLHSGDEQYF. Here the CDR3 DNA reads TGTGCCTGGAGTGTTTTGCACTCAGGGGACGAGCAGTACTTC. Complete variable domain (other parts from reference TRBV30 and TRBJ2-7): SQTIHQWPATLVQPVGSPLSLECTVEGTSNPNLYWYRQAAGRGLQLLFYSVGIGQISSEVPQNLSASRPQDRQFILSSKKLLLSDSGFYLCAWSVLHSGDEQYFGPGTRLTVT.

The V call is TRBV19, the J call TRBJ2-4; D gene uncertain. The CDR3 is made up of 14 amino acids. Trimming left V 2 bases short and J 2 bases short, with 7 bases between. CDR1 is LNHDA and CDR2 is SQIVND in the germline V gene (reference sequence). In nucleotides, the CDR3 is TGTGCCAGTAGTATACGGGTACCCAAAAACATTCAGTACTTC. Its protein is CASSIRVPKNIQYF.

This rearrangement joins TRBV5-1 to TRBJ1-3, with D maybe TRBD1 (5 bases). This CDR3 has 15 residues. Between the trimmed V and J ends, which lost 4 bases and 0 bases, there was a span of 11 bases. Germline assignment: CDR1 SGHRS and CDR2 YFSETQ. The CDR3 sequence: CASSGGTYSGNTIYF. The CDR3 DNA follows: TGCGCCAGCAGCGGGGGGACTTACTCTGGAAACACCATATATTTT. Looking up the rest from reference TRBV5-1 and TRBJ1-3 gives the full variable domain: KAGVTQTPRYLIKTRGQQVTLSCSPISGHRSVSWYQQTPGQGLQFLFEYFSETQRNKGNFPGRFSGRQFSNSRSEMNVSTLELGDSALYLCASSGGTYSGNTIYFGEGSWLTVV.

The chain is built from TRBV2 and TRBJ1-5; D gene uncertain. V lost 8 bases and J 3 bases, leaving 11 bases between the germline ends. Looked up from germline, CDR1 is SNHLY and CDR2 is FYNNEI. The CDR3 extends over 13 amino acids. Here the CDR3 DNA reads TGTGCCAGCGCAAGTACCGACAATCAGCCCCAGCATTTT. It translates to CASASTDNQPQHF.

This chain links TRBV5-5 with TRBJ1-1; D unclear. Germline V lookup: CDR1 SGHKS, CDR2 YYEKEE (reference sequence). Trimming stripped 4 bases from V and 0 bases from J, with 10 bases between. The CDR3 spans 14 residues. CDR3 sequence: CASSPRVLNTEAFF. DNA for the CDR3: TGTGCCAGCAGCCCGCGGGTCTTGAACACTGAAGCTTTCTTT.

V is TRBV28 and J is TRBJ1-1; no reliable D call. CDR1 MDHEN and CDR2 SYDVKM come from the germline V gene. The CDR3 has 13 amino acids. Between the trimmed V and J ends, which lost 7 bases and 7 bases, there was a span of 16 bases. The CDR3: CASTAIWTGEAFF. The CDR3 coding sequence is TGTGCCAGCACTGCTATTTGGACGGGTGAAGCTTTCTTT.

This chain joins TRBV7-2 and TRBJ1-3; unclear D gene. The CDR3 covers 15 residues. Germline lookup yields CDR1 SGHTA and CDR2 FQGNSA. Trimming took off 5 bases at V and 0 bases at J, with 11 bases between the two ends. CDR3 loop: CASSHEGSSGNTIYF. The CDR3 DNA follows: TGTGCCAGCAGCCACGAAGGAAGCTCTGGAAACACCATATATTTT.

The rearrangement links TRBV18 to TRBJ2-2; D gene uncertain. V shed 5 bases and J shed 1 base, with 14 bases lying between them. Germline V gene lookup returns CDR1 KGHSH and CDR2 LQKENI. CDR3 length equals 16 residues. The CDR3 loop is CASSTSQAVNTGELFF. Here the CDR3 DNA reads TGTGCCAGCTCAACGTCTCAGGCCGTGAACACCGGGGAGCTGTTTTTT.

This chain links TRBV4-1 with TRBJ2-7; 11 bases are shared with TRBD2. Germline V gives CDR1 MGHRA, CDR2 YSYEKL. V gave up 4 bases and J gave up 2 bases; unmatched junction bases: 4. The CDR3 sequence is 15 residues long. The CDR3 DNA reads TGCGCCAGCAGCCGATTTAGCGGGAGGGCCTACGAGCAGTACTTC. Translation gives CASSRFSGRAYEQYF.

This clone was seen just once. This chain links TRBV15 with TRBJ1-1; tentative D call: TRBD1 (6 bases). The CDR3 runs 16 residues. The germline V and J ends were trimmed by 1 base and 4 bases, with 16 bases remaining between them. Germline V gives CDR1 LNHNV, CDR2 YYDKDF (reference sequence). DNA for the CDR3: TGTGCCACCAGCAGAGGTAGGGGGGGAGTGGGCACTGAAGCTTTCTTT. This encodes CATSRGRGGVGTEAFF.

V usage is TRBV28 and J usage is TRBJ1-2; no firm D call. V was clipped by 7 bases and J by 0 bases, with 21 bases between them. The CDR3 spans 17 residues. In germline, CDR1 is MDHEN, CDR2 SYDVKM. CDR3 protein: CASTKRIPRTPNYGYTF. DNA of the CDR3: TGTGCCAGCACGAAGAGGATTCCACGCACTCCTAACTATGGCTACACCTTC.

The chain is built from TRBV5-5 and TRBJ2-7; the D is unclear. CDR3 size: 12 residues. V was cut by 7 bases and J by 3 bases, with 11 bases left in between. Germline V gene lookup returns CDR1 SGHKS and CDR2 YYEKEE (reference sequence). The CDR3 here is CASRRVGYEQYF. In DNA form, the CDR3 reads TGTGCCAGCCGCCGCGTGGGCTACGAGCAGTACTTC.

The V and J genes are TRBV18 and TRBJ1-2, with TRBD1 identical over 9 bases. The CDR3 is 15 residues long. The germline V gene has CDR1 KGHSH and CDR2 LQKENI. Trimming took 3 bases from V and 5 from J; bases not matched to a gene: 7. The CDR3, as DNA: TGTGCCAGCTCACCGGGACAGGGACCTTCATATGGCTACACCTTC. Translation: CASSPGQGPSYGYTF.

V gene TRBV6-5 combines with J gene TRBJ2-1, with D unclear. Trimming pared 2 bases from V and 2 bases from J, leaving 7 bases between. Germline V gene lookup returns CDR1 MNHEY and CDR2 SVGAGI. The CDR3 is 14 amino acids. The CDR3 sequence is CASSYDAAYNEQFF. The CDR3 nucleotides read TGTGCCAGCAGTTACGACGCGGCCTACAATGAGCAGTTCTTC.

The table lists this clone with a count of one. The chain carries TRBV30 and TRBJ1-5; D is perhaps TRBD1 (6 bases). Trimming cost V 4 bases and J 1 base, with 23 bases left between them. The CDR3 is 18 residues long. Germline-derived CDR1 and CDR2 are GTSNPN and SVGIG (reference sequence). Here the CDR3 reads CAWTPRPVQGLSNQPQHF. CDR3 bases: TGTGCCTGGACCCCTCGACCGGTCCAGGGGCTGAGCAATCAGCCCCAGCATTTT.